One T cell receptor (beta chain) is described in this entry. Other DNA sequences in this sample translate to the same CDR3. This record comes from a study of Ad26.COV2.S vaccination and SARS-CoV-2 variants. Method: immunoSEQ multiplex PCR; TCRdb's copy keeps in-frame clones and lacks some. Among roughly 700,000 clones, roughly 90% were seen once, and the ten largest hold over 1.3%. The treatment here: some 20 received Ad26.COV2.S at low or high dose, single or two shots; a few received placebo; per-sample allocation not given. On day 63 after the first injection, vaccine and placebo recipients gave samples. Per the germline V gene, CDR1 is LGHNA and CDR2 is YNFKEQ. CDR3 length equals 16 residues. The V end lost 0 bases, the J end lost 1 base, and 10 bases lay between the germline ends.

This receptor was taken from a person aged 18-65 years who received the Ad26.COV2.S COVID-19 vaccine or a placebo. The sample consisted of peripheral blood, taken in a trial of Ad26.COV2.S vaccine versus placebo. This sequence joins TRBV4-2 and TRBJ2-1, with D perhaps matching TRBD2 (5 bases). In DNA form, the CDR3 reads TGTGCCAGCAGCCAAGATCCCCGGGGTTCCTACAATGAGCAGTTCTTC. This gives the protein CASSQDPRGSYNEQFF.